The 30 T cell receptor beta chains in this list originate from one sample, sequenced in a study of response to subunit inactivated influenza vaccine. Each CDR3 protein gets one entry after TCRdb re-called the RT-PCR reads with MiXCR. The sample lists approximately 730,000 distinct CDR3 sequences, approximately 15% occurring once. The sequenced sample was PBMCs from blood, obtained approximately 15 days before vaccination. The origin of the receptors is a man aged 45-65 years who received an inactivated influenza vaccine.

This clonotype was observed many times. V is TRBV12-3 or TRBV12-4 and J is TRBJ2-7, with 10 bases fitting TRBD2. The CDR3 sequence is 14 residues long. J gave up 1 base and V 6 bases, and 3 bases lay outside the gene matches. This CDR3 reads CASSPSGGSYEQYF. In DNA form, the CDR3 reads TGTGCCAGCAGCCCTAGCGGGGGTTCCTACGAGCAGTACTTC.

CDR3 in DNA: TGTGCCAGCAGCCCCGGGATGGGAGAAGAGTTCTTC. It is translated as CASSPGMGEEFF. This rearrangement joins TRBV4-2 to TRBJ2-1, with D tentatively TRBD2 (5 bases). V gave up 4 bases and J gave up 14 bases, with 15 bases separating them. CDR1 is LGHNA, CDR2 YNFKEQ, per germline. The CDR3 contains 12 residues.

The rearrangement links TRBV28 to TRBJ2-5; 7 bases line up with TRBD1. This CDR3 region has 16 residues. V lost 4 bases, J lost 1 base, and 9 bases stayed unmatched. The germline V gene has CDR1 MDHEN and CDR2 SYDVKM. In nucleotides, the CDR3 is TGTGCCAGCAGTTCGTATCACAGGGGTGTCCAAGAGACCCAGTACTTC. Residues: CASSSYHRGVQETQYF.

This clonotype occurred a few times. This rearrangement joins TRBV6-2 or TRBV6-3 to TRBJ2-1; unclear D gene. V dropped 5 bases and J dropped 2 bases, with 16 bases sitting between them. Per germline, CDR1 MNHEY and CDR2 SVGEGT. The CDR3 has 16 residues. This chain's CDR3 is CASSKTPAITYNEQFF. The CDR3 region has the DNA TGTGCCAGCAGTAAGACTCCGGCGATAACCTACAATGAGCAGTTCTTC.

There are many counts of this clonotype. V and J are TRBV15 and TRBJ1-6; 8 bases fit TRBD1. J was trimmed by 7 bases and V by 7 bases; bases with no gene match: 9. CDR3 length: 15 amino acids. Germline V gives CDR1 LNHNV, CDR2 YYDKDF (reference sequence). The CDR3 bases are TGTGCCACCACACCGGCAGGGGGCGGGAATTCACCCCTCCACTTT. Its protein product is CATTPAGGGNSPLHF.

The V gene is TRBV21-1, the J gene TRBJ2-7; the DNA was not compared with TRBD1, the D call given in the table. TRBV21-1 is labeled a pseudogene. The CDR3 is 13 amino acids. Here the CDR3 reads CAREQGWAYEQYF. The CDR3, as DNA: TGTGCCAGGGAACAGGGTTGGGCTTACGAGCAGTACTTC.

V and J are TRBV20-1 and TRBJ2-6; D not resolved. Germline lookup yields CDR1 DFQATT and CDR2 SNEGSKA (reference sequence). V was clipped by 4 bases and J by 4 bases, with 11 bases between them. CDR3 length equals 14 residues. The CDR3 reads CSATAAEGANVLTF. In DNA form, the CDR3 reads TGCAGTGCTACGGCGGCGGAAGGGGCCAACGTCCTGACTTTC.

The genes are TRBV5-1 and TRBJ1-1, with a weak D call TRBD1 (6 bases). This CDR3 has 17 residues. V was trimmed by 10 bases and J by 4 bases, leaving 29 bases between them. Looked up from germline, CDR1 is SGHRS and CDR2 is YFSETQ. The CDR3 sequence: CAAFVLGDTFSPTEAFF. CDR3 nucleotide sequence: TGCGCCGCCTTCGTGTTAGGGGACACCTTCAGTCCCACTGAAGCTTTCTTT.

This clonotype turned up a few times. This rearrangement joins TRBV7-2 to TRBJ1-5; 7 bases are a match to TRBD1. The CDR3 runs to 15 residues. Germline V gives CDR1 SGHTA, CDR2 FQGNSA. J was trimmed by 5 bases and V by 5 bases; bases with no gene match: 9. The CDR3 reads CASSLWDSSHQPQHF. DNA for the CDR3: TGTGCCAGCAGCCTCTGGGACAGCTCTCATCAGCCCCAGCATTTT.

CDR3 nucleotide sequence: TGTGCCAGTAGGCATAGGGGACGGCAGGGGGGAGGGCGGCAGCCCCAGCATTTT. Translation gives CASRHRGRQGGGRQPQHF. This chain connects TRBV19 to TRBJ1-5; TRBD1 aligns across 7 bases. The J segment lost 7 bases and the V segment lost 6 bases, leaving 21 bases of the junction unmatched. Germline V gene data show CDR1 as LNHDA and CDR2 as SQIVND (reference sequence). This CDR3 has 18 amino acids.

This clonotype has more than one count but fewer than ten. This rearrangement joins TRBV6-5 to TRBJ2-1; 14 positions match TRBD2. Germline V CDR1 and CDR2: MNHEY, SVGAGI. This CDR3 has 18 residues. V lost 2 bases to trimming and J lost 10 bases; unmatched junction nucleotides: 13. The CDR3 DNA follows: TGTGCCAGCAGTTACCACGGACTAGCGGGGGGCCGAGCATCAGAGCAGTTCTTC. It specifies CASSYHGLAGGRASEQFF.

V is TRBV4-3 and J is TRBJ2-3; D might be TRBD2 (5 bases). The CDR3 runs to 14 residues. V shed 1 base and J shed 5 bases, with 10 bases lying between them. CDR1 and CDR2 (germline): LGHNA, YSLEER. Here the CDR3 DNA reads TGCGCCAGCAGCCAAGGAGGGTTGGGAGATACGCAGTATTTT. Protein: CASSQGGLGDTQYF.

The sample holds a few counts of this clonotype. This chain links TRBV27 with TRBJ2-3; D not resolved. The CDR3 covers 15 residues. Germline V gene sequence: CDR1 MNHEY, CDR2 SMNVEV (reference sequence). The V end lost 3 bases, the J end lost 3 bases, and 13 bases lay between the germline ends. CDR3 DNA sequence: TGTGCCAGCAGTTTGTCGGCAGTGAGTACAGATACGCAGTATTTT. As protein: CASSLSAVSTDTQYF.

The chain has TRBV27 and TRBJ2-1; 13 positions agree with TRBD2. J was trimmed by 9 bases and V by 3 bases; bases with no gene match: 14. The germline V gene encodes CDR1 MNHEY and CDR2 SMNVEV (reference sequence). The CDR3 is 18 amino acids. CDR3 region: CASSFLSLTSGRRGEQFF. CDR3 bases: TGTGCCAGCAGTTTTCTCTCTTTGACTAGCGGGAGGAGAGGTGAGCAGTTCTTC.

This clonotype was observed a few times. The CDR3 DNA reads TGCAGTGCTAGACCCCTAGCGGAGGGCTACAATGAGCAGTTCTTC. Protein: CSARPLAEGYNEQFF. The chain carries TRBV20-1 and TRBJ2-1, with 7 bases fitting TRBD2. V trimming: 2 bases; J trimming: 3 bases; junction bases outside the gene matches: 7. This CDR3 has 15 residues. Germline V gives CDR1 DFQATT, CDR2 SNEGSKA (reference sequence).

This clonotype was observed a handful of times. The rearrangement uses TRBV20-1 and TRBJ2-7; D is uncertain. CDR3 size: 12 residues. The V gene lost 8 bases and the J gene lost 1 base, with 12 bases spanning the gap. The germline CDR1 and CDR2 sequences are DFQATT and SNEGSKA (reference sequence). CDR3 loop: CSSLDRSYEQYF. The CDR3 nucleotides read TGCAGTTCTCTCGATCGATCCTACGAGCAGTACTTC.

This clonotype appeared a few times. This rearrangement joins TRBV4-2 to TRBJ2-7, with D possibly being TRBD2 (5 bases). CDR3 length: 15 residues. V gave up 0 bases and J gave up 6 bases, with 15 bases separating them. Germline V lookup: CDR1 LGHNA, CDR2 YNFKEQ. The chain's CDR3 is CASSQEGLFGGEQYF. CDR3 in DNA: TGTGCCAGCAGCCAAGAAGGGCTCTTCGGAGGCGAGCAGTACTTC.

This clonotype has just a few counts. This chain links TRBV5-5 with TRBJ1-6; TRBD1 aligns across 7 bases. The CDR3 is made up of 16 amino acids. CDR1 and CDR2 (germline): SGHKS, YYEKEE (reference sequence). Trimming at V came to 3 bases and at J to 0 bases, leaving 3 bases not matched to a gene. The CDR3 loop reads CASSSQGDSYNSPLHF. The CDR3 DNA reads as TGTGCCAGCAGCTCCCAGGGGGACTCCTATAATTCACCCCTCCACTTT.

The chain carries TRBV20-1 and TRBJ2-1, with 8 bases identical to TRBD2. The length of the CDR3 is 11 residues. CDR1 DFQATT and CDR2 SNEGSKA come from the germline V gene (reference sequence). Germline trimming cut 7 bases from V and 7 bases from J; bases unmatched to any gene: 3. CDR3 sequence (DNA): TGCAGTGGAGGCGGGAGGAATGAGCAGTTCTTC. It yields the protein CSGGGRNEQFF.

This chain uses TRBV9 with TRBJ1-1; a possible D gene is TRBD1 (5 bases). The CDR3 has 13 residues. The germline V gene encodes CDR1 SGDLS and CDR2 YYNGEE. Trimming shortened V by 3 bases and J by 4 bases, and 10 bases separated the two germline ends. The CDR3 region is CASSDPGSTEAFF. The CDR3 region has the DNA TGTGCCAGCAGCGATCCAGGGAGCACTGAAGCTTTCTTT.

The chain recombines TRBV15 with TRBJ2-2; TRBD1 matches 9 bases. Germline V lookup: CDR1 LNHNV, CDR2 YYDKDF (reference sequence). This CDR3 is built from 15 residues. Trimming took 5 bases from V and 7 from J; bases not matched to a gene: 8. The CDR3: CATSPGTGIHGELFF. CDR3 sequence (DNA): TGTGCCACCAGCCCCGGGACAGGGATTCACGGGGAGCTGTTTTTT. The variable domain in full, with the rest retrieved from reference TRBV15 and TRBJ2-2, is DAMVIQNPRYQVTQFGKPVTLSCSQTLNHNVMYWYQQKSSQAPKLLFHYYDKDFNNEADTPDNFQSRRPNTSFCFLDIRSPGLGDTAMYLCATSPGTGIHGELFFGEGSRLTVL.

The genes are TRBV7-2 and TRBJ1-1, with D perhaps TRBD1 (6 bases). V lost 3 bases to trimming and J lost 9 bases, with 8 bases between them. CDR3 size: 11 residues. Germline V gene data show CDR1 as SGHTA and CDR2 as FQGNSA. CDR3 DNA sequence: TGTGCCAGCAGCTTCCAGGGGAAAGCTTTCTTT. Its protein product is CASSFQGKAFF. Drawing the rest from reference TRBV7-2 and TRBJ1-1, the complete variable domain is GAGVSQSPSNKVTEKGKDVELRCDPISGHTALYWYRQSLGQGLEFLIYFQGNSAPDKSGLPSDRFSAERTGGSVSTLTIQRTQQEDSAVYLCASSFQGKAFFGQGTRLTVV.

This clonotype has just a few counts. V usage is TRBV4-2 and J usage is TRBJ1-1; 8 bases line up with TRBD1. The CDR3 contains 15 residues. Germline V gene lookup returns CDR1 LGHNA and CDR2 YNFKEQ. The trim removed 4 bases at V and 2 bases at J, leaving 6 bases unmatched. The CDR3 nucleotides read TGTGCCAGCAGCCCGAAAGGGACAGGCAACACTGAAGCTTTCTTT. Protein product: CASSPKGTGNTEAFF.

This chain uses TRBV12-3 or TRBV12-4 with TRBJ2-1; D is ambiguous. The V and J ends lost 8 bases and 4 bases respectively, with 15 bases between them. This CDR3 region has 14 residues. CDR3 region: CASGRSTAYNEQFF. DNA of the CDR3: TGTGCCAGCGGTCGGTCGACCGCTTACAATGAGCAGTTCTTC.

This clonotype came up a few times. V gene TRBV27 combines with J gene TRBJ2-7; 7 positions agree with TRBD2. The CDR3 spans 14 residues. Germline V gene lookup returns CDR1 MNHEY and CDR2 SMNVEV (reference sequence). V lost 7 bases to trimming and J lost 3 bases; unmatched junction nucleotides: 9. CDR3 region: CASKKSAGFYEQYF. The CDR3 DNA sequence: TGTGCCAGCAAGAAGTCAGCGGGATTCTACGAGCAGTACTTC.

This clonotype appeared a few times. The J gene is TRBJ2-3, the V gene TRBV4-1, with a weak D call TRBD1 (5 bases). The CDR3 is 14 amino acids. The ends were cut back, 6 bases at V and 5 bases at J, with 15 bases in the middle. Per germline, CDR1 MGHRA and CDR2 YSYEKL. The CDR3 nucleotides read TGCGCCAGCAGACATCATGGGGCGAAAGATACGCAGTATTTT. This sequence encodes CASRHHGAKDTQYF.

The rearrangement joins TRBV6-2 or TRBV6-3 to TRBJ2-7; 9 bases fit TRBD2. Looked up from germline, CDR1 is MNHEY and CDR2 is SVGEGT. CDR3 length equals 17 residues. V was pared by 0 bases and J by 3 bases, with 9 bases of the junction left unmatched. The DNA for the CDR3 is TGTGCCAGCAGTTACTCAAACAGCGGGAGGCCCGTCTACGAGCAGTACTTC. Encoded protein: CASSYSNSGRPVYEQYF.

The V gene is TRBV20-1, the J gene TRBJ2-5; 13 nucleotides line up with TRBD2. The CDR3 has 13 residues. With 6 bases clipped from V and 5 bases from J, the junction kept 3 bases outside the gene matches. CDR1 is DFQATT, CDR2 SNEGSKA, per germline (reference sequence). The chain's CDR3 is CSAPLAGGETQYF. CDR3 nucleotide sequence: TGCAGTGCGCCACTAGCGGGGGGGGAGACCCAGTACTTC.

The chain employs TRBV11-3 and TRBJ2-1, with D possibly matching TRBD1 (6 bases). The CDR3 length is 17 residues. The germline gives CDR1 SGHNT, CDR2 YENEEA. The V and J ends lost 3 bases and 2 bases respectively, with 17 bases between them. CDR3 sequence: CASSFGINRAPYNEQFF. CDR3 nucleotide sequence: TGTGCCAGCAGCTTCGGTATTAACAGGGCCCCCTACAATGAGCAGTTCTTC.

A few counts support this clonotype. The V and J genes are TRBV9 and TRBJ1-1, with D unresolved. V was shortened by 4 bases and J by 6 bases, with 16 bases between the two germline ends. The V gene's germline CDR1 is SGDLS and CDR2 YYNGEE. The CDR3 length is 14 residues. The CDR3 sequence: CASSLSVQRAEAFF. CDR3 sequence (DNA): TGTGCCAGCAGCCTCAGCGTTCAACGGGCTGAAGCTTTCTTT.